This T cell receptor beta chain is drawn from a study of blood T cell repertoires in COVID-19 (dated by TCRdb to between 2020 and 2021). With regard to the full study: Samples from collaborators originated in the United States, Italy and Spain and spanned both the acute and convalescent phases of COVID-19. Samples came from the ongoing ImmuneRACE study (first 160 participants) plus 1,254 subjects from 6 global collaborators. Where available, HLA class I and class II types were obtained from metadata supplied by the sample provider rather than from assay-based typing. The repertoires were released in a freely available public database intended as a resource for research on the immune response to SARS-CoV-2. Sample metadata almost always included a de-identified subject ID, COVID-19 status, age in years and sex. Subjects who had been exposed to COVID-19, were actively infected with it, or had recovered from it provided the deeply sampled blood TCRbeta repertoires that made up the dataset. The material from the prospective study consisted of cDNA or gDNA derived from T cells, B-cell-depleted T cells, or PBMCs.

The CDR3 measures 15 amino acids from cysteine to phenylalanine. Only CDR3 DNA is held: 45 bases, read in frame from base 1. V and J are trimmed by 5 bases and 5 bases, and the gene matches miss 7 bases of the junction. The germline V gene sets CDR1 to KGHSH and CDR2 to LQKENI. One collaborating source in Seattle enrolled patients during active infection and followed them longitudinally through the course of disease. Whole blood was collected in K2EDTA tubes by collaborating institutions according to the institutions' own protocols. For TCRbeta analysis, collaborators shipped samples in one of three forms: frozen whole blood, isolated PBMCs, or DNA extracted from either of those sample types. Points the paper makes about the study in general: How much clinical and demographic metadata was included differed by source and by participant, and the metadata was provided uncurated.

Notes on this clone: The target of this receptor is not known. Base qualities are not at hand, and no much larger clone is one base apart.

The immunoSEQ Assay, a bias-controlled multiplex PCR, was used to amplify TCRbeta CDR3 regions from genomic DNA. The study's own analysis went as follows. Nucleated cell counts per sample were estimated from amplification of reference gene primers within the assay. Sequence reads were collapsed and filtered to measure the absolute abundance of every unique TCRbeta CDR3 rearrangement. For each sample, productive Simpson clonality was calculated as the square root of Simpson's diversity index over productive rearrangements. TCRdb re-hosts the immuneACCESS table, in-frame sequences only. Its copies lack some clones; in the studies checked, an unresolved V gene accounts for under half of them, and the cause for the rest is not known. V and J calls and clone size are copied from that table; D and trimming were computed from the DNA. Here the sample has under 250,000 clones; approximately 90% occur a single time. The ten largest clonotypes hold around 10% of the sample.

The sequence derives from a man aged 45-60 years with COVID-19, enrolled during active disease. The V and J segments used are TRBV18 and TRBJ2-7, and TRBD1 aligns with 12 junction nucleotides. The source material was peripheral blood. The CDR3 here reads CASSSRDRGLHEQYF. The nucleotide sequence reads TGTGCCAGCTCATCCCGGGACAGGGGGCTCCACGAGCAGTACTTC.